This is a list of T cell receptor beta chains from one sample in a study of T cells after somatic rescue of genetic block. Assay used: immunoSEQ multiplex PCR; TCRdb lists only in-frame clones, some missing. The sample lists approximately 88,000 clones; 70% to 90% were seen once. The sequencing sample was made of peripheral blood mononuclear cells (PBMCs). The receptors here all came from a woman between 18 and 29 years old. The CDR3 runs from the conserved cysteine through the conserved F or W. The D gene is left open where the match is weak. Expanded clones get a size class; other rows say once, few or many, or leave the size out.

D: NA; V: TRBV25-1; J: TRBJ1-5; size: NA; CDR3: CASSSSTRQPQHF; DNA: TGTGCCAGCAGTAGTAGCACCAGGCAGCCCCAGCATTTT
D: NA; V: TRBV7-6; J: TRBJ1-3; size: NA; CDR3: CASSPTVVSGNTIYF; DNA: TGTGCCAGCAGCCCAACAGTTGTCTCTGGAAACACCATATATTTT
D: NA; V: TRBV21-1; J: TRBJ1-5; size: NA; CDR3: CASSKGRRGQNQPQHF; DNA: TGTGCCAGCAGCAAAGGGAGGAGGGGGCAGAATCAGCCCCAGCATTTT
D: NA; V: TRBV9; J: TRBJ2-1; size: NA; CDR3: CASSVVGSRDEQFF; DNA: TGTGCCAGCAGCGTCGTCGGGAGTAGGGATGAGCAGTTCTTC
D: TRBD1; V: TRBV18; J: TRBJ2-7; size: NA; CDR3: CASSPDRGSYEQYF; DNA: TGTGCCAGCTCACCTGACAGGGGGTCCTACGAGCAGTACTTC
D: NA; V: TRBV28; J: TRBJ2-7; size: NA; CDR3: CASSHRTSQSYEQYF; DNA: TGTGCCAGCAGTCACCGGACAAGTCAGTCCTACGAGCAGTACTTC
D: NA; V: TRBV29-1; J: TRBJ2-1; size: NA; CDR3: CSVRGSYNEQFF; DNA: TGCAGCGTTCGAGGGTCTTACAATGAGCAGTTCTTC
D: NA; V: TRBV28; J: TRBJ1-1; size: NA; CDR3: CASSRLLGLVTEAFF; DNA: TGTGCCAGCAGCCGCCTACTTGGACTGGTGACTGAAGCTTTCTTT
D: TRBD2; V: TRBV9; J: TRBJ2-1; size: NA; CDR3: CASSAGLYNEQFF; DNA: TGTGCCAGCAGCGCGGGACTATACAATGAGCAGTTCTTC
D: TRBD1; V: TRBV27; J: TRBJ1-1; size: NA; CDR3: CASSGQRTGGGSRRTEAFF; DNA: TGTGCCAGCAGTGGCCAGAGAACAGGGGGCGGGAGTAGGAGAACTGAAGCTTTCTTT
D: TRBD2; V: TRBV2; J: TRBJ2-7; size: NA; CDR3: CASSEVAGTSGRDPYEQYF; DNA: TGTGCCAGCAGTGAAGTAGCCGGGACTAGCGGGAGGGATCCCTACGAGCAGTACTTC
D: TRBD1; V: TRBV5-6; J: TRBJ1-2; size: NA; CDR3: CASSGPGTAYGYTF; DNA: TGTGCCAGCAGCGGACCCGGGACAGCCTATGGCTACACCTTC
D: NA; V: TRBV14; J: TRBJ1-2; size: NA; CDR3: CASSQDKRGSYTF; DNA: TGTGCCAGCAGCCAAGATAAAAGGGGTAGCTACACCTTC
D: TRBD2; V: TRBV28; J: TRBJ2-4; size: NA; CDR3: CASSSPTLASGGGNIQYF; DNA: TGTGCCAGCAGTTCCCCCACACTAGCTAGCGGGGGGGGGAACATTCAGTACTTC
D: NA; V: TRBV29-1; J: TRBJ1-1; size: NA; CDR3: CSAATRPWNTEAFF; DNA: TGCAGCGCCGCGACCAGGCCGTGGAACACTGAAGCTTTCTTT
D: NA; V: TRBV19; J: TRBJ1-2; size: NA; CDR3: CASRRAGWGSNGYTF; DNA: TGTGCCAGTCGCCGGGCGGGGTGGGGTTCGAATGGCTACACCTTC
D: TRBD2; V: TRBV19; J: TRBJ2-2; size: once; CDR3: CASSGWLAENTGELFF; DNA: TGTGCCAGTAGTGGGTGGCTAGCGGAGAACACCGGGGAGCTGTTTTTT
D: NA; V: TRBV7-6; J: TRBJ2-7; size: few; CDR3: CASSPRSPWEQYF; DNA: TGTGCCAGCAGCCCCAGATCTCCCTGGGAGCAGTACTTC
D: NA; V: TRBV6-1; J: TRBJ2-7; size: few; CDR3: CASSFPGSIGGEQYF; DNA: TGTGCCAGCAGTTTTCCAGGGAGTATAGGTGGCGAGCAGTACTTC
D: NA; V: TRBV7-3; J: TRBJ2-6; size: NA; CDR3: CASSLWQFGANVLTF; DNA: TGTGCCAGCAGCTTATGGCAGTTTGGGGCCAACGTCCTGACTTTC
D: TRBD1; V: TRBV28; J: TRBJ1-4; size: NA; CDR3: CASSPAGTGNEKLFF; DNA: TGTGCCAGCAGTCCCGCGGGGACAGGGAACGAAAAACTGTTTTTT
D: NA; V: TRBV7-2; J: TRBJ1-1; size: NA; CDR3: CASSLSRGEAFF; DNA: TGTGCCAGCAGCCTGAGCAGGGGTGAAGCTTTCTTT
D: NA; V: TRBV2; J: TRBJ2-7; size: NA; CDR3: CASSAGTEAYEQYF; DNA: TGTGCCAGCAGTGCCGGGACTGAGGCCTACGAGCAGTACTTC
D: TRBD2; V: TRBV27; J: TRBJ2-7; size: NA; CDR3: CASSLSFGTRGEQYF; DNA: TGTGCCAGCAGTTTATCGTTTGGGACTAGAGGCGAGCAGTACTTC
D: NA; V: TRBV12-5; J: TRBJ2-1; size: NA; CDR3: CASVVREWSNEQFF; DNA: TGTGCTAGTGTGGTCCGGGAGTGGTCCAATGAGCAGTTCTTC
D: NA; V: TRBV7-2; J: TRBJ2-5; size: NA; CDR3: CASSGAWQETQYF; DNA: TGTGCCAGCAGCGGGGCCTGGCAAGAGACCCAGTACTTC
D: TRBD2; V: TRBV10-3; J: TRBJ2-5; size: once; CDR3: CAISESPGRQETQYF; DNA: TGTGCCATCAGTGAGTCTCCCGGGAGGCAAGAGACCCAGTACTTC
D: NA; V: TRBV4-1; J: TRBJ1-2; size: once; CDR3: CASSQDRQTDYGYTF; DNA: TGCGCCAGCAGCCAAGATAGACAGACGGACTATGGCTACACCTTC
D: NA; V: TRBV7-9; J: TRBJ1-2; size: NA; CDR3: CAGGTNYGYTF; DNA: TGTGCCGGGGGTACTAACTATGGCTACACCTTC
D: NA; V: TRBV4-1; J: TRBJ1-1; size: NA; CDR3: CASRGQQLSLSTEAFF; DNA: TGCGCCAGCAGGGGCCAGCAACTTTCGCTTTCCACTGAAGCTTTCTTT
D: TRBD2; V: TRBV2; J: TRBJ2-7; size: NA; CDR3: CASSVLAGGYEQYF; DNA: TGTGCCAGCAGTGTACTAGCGGGAGGATACGAGCAGTACTTC
D: NA; V: TRBV25-1; J: TRBJ2-5; size: NA; CDR3: CASSEELGVRETQYF; DNA: TGTGCCAGCAGTGAGGAATTGGGGGTACGGGAGACCCAGTACTTC
D: NA; V: TRBV27; J: TRBJ2-5; size: NA; CDR3: CASSYMGARETQYF; DNA: TGTGCCAGCAGTTATATGGGGGCCAGAGAGACCCAGTACTTC
D: NA; V: TRBV19; J: TRBJ1-4; size: NA; CDR3: CASSIRGTSRGNEKLFF; DNA: TGTGCCAGTAGTATACGGGGGACGTCACGGGGTAATGAAAAACTGTTTTTT
D: TRBD1; V: TRBV15; J: TRBJ2-7; size: NA; CDR3: CATSTTGDEQYF; DNA: TGTGCCACCAGCACAACAGGGGACGAGCAGTACTTC
D: NA; V: TRBV28; J: TRBJ2-7; size: NA; CDR3: CASSGGFYEQYF; DNA: TGTGCCAGCAGTGGGGGATTCTACGAGCAGTACTTC
D: NA; V: TRBV30; J: TRBJ1-1; size: few; CDR3: CAWSVGQGGEAFF; DNA: TGTGCCTGGAGTGTAGGGCAGGGAGGTGAAGCTTTCTTT
D: TRBD2; V: TRBV9; J: TRBJ2-1; size: NA; CDR3: CASSVATGLGPPNEQFF; DNA: TGTGCCAGCAGCGTAGCTACGGGACTAGGACCCCCCAATGAGCAGTTCTTC
D: NA; V: TRBV7-2; J: TRBJ2-1; size: NA; CDR3: CASSLARGGAYNEQFF; DNA: TGTGCCAGCAGCTTAGCGAGGGGAGGCGCCTACAATGAGCAGTTCTTC